This entry concerns a single TCR beta chain. Trimming shortened V by 1 base and J by 13 bases, and 14 bases separated the two germline ends. The CDR3 loop spans 11 amino acids. CDR1 is DFQATT and CDR2 is SNEGSKA in the germline V gene (reference sequence). The data are from a study of T cell responses to AZD1222 COVID-19 vaccine. Profiled with immunoSEQ multiplex PCR; TCRdb holds only in-frame clones, not every one. Of about 94,000 clones detected, around 85% appear once; the ten largest clones hold around 5%. The receptor was isolated from an adult who received the AZD1222 COVID-19 vaccine. The J gene is TRBJ2-7, the V gene TRBV20-1, with D hard to call. The sequences come from peripheral blood, collected 28 days after the second AZD1222 dose. The CDR3 sequence: CSARVGPDFYF. The CDR3 DNA is TGCAGTGCTAGAGTCGGGCCAGACTTTTACTTC.